This TCR beta chain was obtained from a study of early T cells in non-severe SARS-CoV-2 infection (dated by TCRdb to the early 2020s). Notes on the research overall: Because TCR sequencing relied on bulk RNA taken from unsorted whole blood, pairing of alpha and beta chains was not possible.

The library was produced with 5' RACE. For sequencing, a NextSeq 500 was employed. In the TCR library protocol, unique molecular identifiers were attached to individual cDNA molecules to correct for PCR bias and sequencing error. Sequencing covered both TCR alpha and beta chains, and within each sample the abundances of alpha and beta sequences were tightly co-correlated. On the study's bioinformatics: V gene, J gene and CDR3 annotation of TCR sequences was performed with Decombinator V4. TCRs were defined as expanded if a significant change between any two time points was detected under a Poisson model with p below 0.0001. TCR abundances were normalised to the total number of TCRs sequenced in each sample and reported as counts per million. TRAV1-2 paired with TRAJ12, TRAJ20 or TRAJ33 defined MAIT TCRs, while TRAV10 paired with TRAJ18 defined iNKT TCRs. VDJdb, accessed 1 November 2021, was searched for CMV, EBV and SARS-CoV-2 annotated TCRs, with TCRs annotated for multiple antigens excluded. Using fastp at Q25 and MiXCR, TCRdb reprocessed the public reads and kept productive beta chains. Each entry merges the rows of one CDR3 protein and shows their most common DNA and genes. The V and J calls follow TCRdb's processing rather than the paper's. The sample includes some 46,000 distinct CDR3 sequences, with about 9.3% observed a single time. Together, the top ten hold 15% of the sample.

This clonotype has a count of ten or more. The antigen it binds to is not known. Per-base quality was not reported, and no clone a single base away is much larger than it. A case-control design nested within a healthcare worker cohort in London, UK, was used, with weekly nasopharyngeal swab PCR tests and blood sampling performed. Between 23 and 31 March 2020, the week of the UK lockdown, healthcare workers were enrolled and then followed up weekly for as long as 16 weeks. Overall study results and their limits: VDJdb matching was skewed toward anti-spike CD8 responses, so virus-specific expansions were likely underestimated and private and CD4 specificities were missed.

The CDR3 holds 15 amino acids from the cysteine to the phenylalanine. Only CDR3 DNA is held: 45 bases, read in frame from base 1. V loses 1 base, J loses 1 base, and the germline ends lie 10 bases apart. The germline V gene supplies CDR1 SNHLY and CDR2 FYNNEI. Sequences were obtained from whole blood. This receptor chain uses TRBV2 and TRBJ1-1; perhaps TRBD1 is the D gene, with 5 bases matching. The sequence derives from an adult who was a healthcare worker with PCR-confirmed SARS-CoV-2 infection or an uninfected control (not recorded which). The encoded CDR3 is CASSEGAGPNTEAFF. The DNA sequence reads TGTGCCAGCAGTGAAGGGGCAGGGCCGAACACTGAAGCTTTCTTT.